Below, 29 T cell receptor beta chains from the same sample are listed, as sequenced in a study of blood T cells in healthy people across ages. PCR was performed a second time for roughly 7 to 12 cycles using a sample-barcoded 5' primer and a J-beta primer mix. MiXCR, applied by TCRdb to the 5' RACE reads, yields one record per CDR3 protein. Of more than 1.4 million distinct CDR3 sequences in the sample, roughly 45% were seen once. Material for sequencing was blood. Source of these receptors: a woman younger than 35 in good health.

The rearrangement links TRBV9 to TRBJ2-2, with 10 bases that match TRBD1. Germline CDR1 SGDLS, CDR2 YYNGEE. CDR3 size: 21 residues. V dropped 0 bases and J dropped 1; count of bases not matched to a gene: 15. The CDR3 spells CASSVGWGQGPIGVNTGELFF. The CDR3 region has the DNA TGTGCCAGCAGCGTAGGATGGGGACAGGGGCCGATTGGGGTGAACACCGGGGAGCTGTTTTTT.

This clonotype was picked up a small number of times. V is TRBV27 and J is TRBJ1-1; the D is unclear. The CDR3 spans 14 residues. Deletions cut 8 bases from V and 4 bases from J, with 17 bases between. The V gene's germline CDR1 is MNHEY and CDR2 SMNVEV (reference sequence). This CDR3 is CASGYREEGTEAFF. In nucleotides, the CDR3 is TGTGCCAGCGGCTACCGGGAGGAGGGCACTGAAGCTTTCTTT.

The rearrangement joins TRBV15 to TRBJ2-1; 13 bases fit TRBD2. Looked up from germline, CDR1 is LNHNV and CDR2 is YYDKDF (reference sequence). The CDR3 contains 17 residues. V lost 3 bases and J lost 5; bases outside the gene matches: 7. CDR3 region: CATSRLPGTSGDNEQFF. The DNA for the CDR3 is TGTGCCACCAGCAGGCTCCCCGGGACTAGCGGGGACAATGAGCAGTTCTTC.

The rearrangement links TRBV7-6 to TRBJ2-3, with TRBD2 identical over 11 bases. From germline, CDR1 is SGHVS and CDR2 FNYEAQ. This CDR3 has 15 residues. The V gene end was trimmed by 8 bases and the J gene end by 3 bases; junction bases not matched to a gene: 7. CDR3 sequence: CASAFTSGGTDTQYF. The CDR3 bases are TGTGCCAGCGCTTTTACTAGCGGGGGAACAGATACGCAGTATTTT.

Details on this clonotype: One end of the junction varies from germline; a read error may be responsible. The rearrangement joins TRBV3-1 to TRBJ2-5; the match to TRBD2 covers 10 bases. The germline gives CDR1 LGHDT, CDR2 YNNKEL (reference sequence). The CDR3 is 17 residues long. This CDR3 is CVSSPVLAGSLKETQYF. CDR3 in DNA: TGTGTCAGCAGTCCAGTACTAGCGGGGAGCCTAAAAGAGACCCAGTACTTC.

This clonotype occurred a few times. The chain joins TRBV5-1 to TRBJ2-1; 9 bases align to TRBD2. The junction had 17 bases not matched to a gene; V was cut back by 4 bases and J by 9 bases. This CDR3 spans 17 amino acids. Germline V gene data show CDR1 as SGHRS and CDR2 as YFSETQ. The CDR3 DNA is TGCGCCAGCAGCGCATTGGGACTAGCCAAAATATCGGGTGAGCAGTTCTTC. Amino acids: CASSALGLAKISGEQFF. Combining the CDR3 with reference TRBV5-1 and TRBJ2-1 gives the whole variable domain KAGVTQTPRYLIKTRGQQVTLSCSPISGHRSVSWYQQTPGQGLQFLFEYFSETQRNKGNFPGRFSGRQFSNSRSEMNVSTLELGDSALYLCASSALGLAKISGEQFFGPGTRLTVL.

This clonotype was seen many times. CDR3 sequence reads: CSVRDRQETQYF. The CDR3 nucleotides read TGCAGCGTTAGGGACAGGCAAGAGACCCAGTACTTC. The gene calls are TRBV29-1 and TRBJ2-5; 8 bases are shared with TRBD1. Per germline, CDR1 SQVTM and CDR2 ANQGSEA. V gave up 5 bases and J gave up 2 bases; unmatched junction bases: 1. This CDR3 has 12 amino acids.

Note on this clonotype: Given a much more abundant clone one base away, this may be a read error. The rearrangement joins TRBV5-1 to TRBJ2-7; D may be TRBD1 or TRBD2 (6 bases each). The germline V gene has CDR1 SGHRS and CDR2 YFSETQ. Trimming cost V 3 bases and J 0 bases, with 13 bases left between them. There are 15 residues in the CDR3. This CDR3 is CASSWEGGTSYEQYF. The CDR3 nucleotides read TGCGCCAGCAGCTGGGAAGGGGGGACCTCCTACGAGCAGTACTTC.

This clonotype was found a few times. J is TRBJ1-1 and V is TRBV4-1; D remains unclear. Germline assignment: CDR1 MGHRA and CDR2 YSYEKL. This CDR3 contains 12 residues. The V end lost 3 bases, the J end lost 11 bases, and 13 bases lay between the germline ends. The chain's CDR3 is CASSHLGGEAFF. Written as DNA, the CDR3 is TGCGCCAGCAGCCATTTGGGCGGAGAGGCTTTCTTT.

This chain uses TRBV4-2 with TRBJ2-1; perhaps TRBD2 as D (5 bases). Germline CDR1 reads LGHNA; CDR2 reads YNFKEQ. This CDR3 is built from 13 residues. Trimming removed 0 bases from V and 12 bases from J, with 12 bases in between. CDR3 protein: CASSQDSGRRQFF. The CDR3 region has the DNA TGTGCCAGCAGCCAAGACAGCGGTCGACGGCAGTTCTTC.

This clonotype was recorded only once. As DNA, the CDR3 is TGCAGTGCTCACCAGTCGACCAGCGCACGTAACGAGCAGTTCTTC. It encodes CSAHQSTSARNEQFF. The rearrangement joins TRBV20-1 to TRBJ2-1; no clear D. Looked up from germline, CDR1 is DFQATT and CDR2 is SNEGSKA (reference sequence). The CDR3 runs 15 residues. V was cut by 5 bases and J by 10 bases, with 24 bases left in between.

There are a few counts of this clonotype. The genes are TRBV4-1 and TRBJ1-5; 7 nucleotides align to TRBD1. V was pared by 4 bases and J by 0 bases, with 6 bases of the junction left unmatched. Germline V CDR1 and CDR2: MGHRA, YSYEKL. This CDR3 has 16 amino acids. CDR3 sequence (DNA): TGCGCCAGCAGCCCTTTAGGACAGGTTAGCAATCAGCCCCAGCATTTT. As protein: CASSPLGQVSNQPQHF.

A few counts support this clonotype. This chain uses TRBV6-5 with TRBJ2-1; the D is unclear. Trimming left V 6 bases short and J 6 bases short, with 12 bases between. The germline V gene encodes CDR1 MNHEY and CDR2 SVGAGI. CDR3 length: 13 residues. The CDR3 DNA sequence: TGTGCCAGCAGGAAGTACCAGACCAATGAGCAGTTCTTC. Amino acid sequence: CASRKYQTNEQFF.

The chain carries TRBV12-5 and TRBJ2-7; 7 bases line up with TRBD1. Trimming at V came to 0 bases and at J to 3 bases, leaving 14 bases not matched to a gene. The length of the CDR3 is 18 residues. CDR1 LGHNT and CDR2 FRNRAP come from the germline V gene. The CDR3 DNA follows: TGTGCTAGTGGTTTGGTATTGGGAGTCCGGGACAGAGACTACGAGCAGTACTTC. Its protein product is CASGLVLGVRDRDYEQYF.

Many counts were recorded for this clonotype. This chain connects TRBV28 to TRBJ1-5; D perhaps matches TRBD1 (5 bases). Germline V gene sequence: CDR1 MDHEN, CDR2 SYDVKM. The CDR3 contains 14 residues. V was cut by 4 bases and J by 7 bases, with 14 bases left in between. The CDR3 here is CASSSPGGRQPQHF. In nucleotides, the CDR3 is TGTGCCAGCAGTTCCCCGGGGGGGAGGCAGCCCCAGCATTTT.

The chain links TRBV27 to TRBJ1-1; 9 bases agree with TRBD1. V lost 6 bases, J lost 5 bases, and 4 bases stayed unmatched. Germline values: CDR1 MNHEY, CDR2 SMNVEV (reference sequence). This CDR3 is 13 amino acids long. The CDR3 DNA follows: TGTGCCAGCAGATGGGACAGGGCGACTGAAGCTTTCTTT. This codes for CASRWDRATEAFF.

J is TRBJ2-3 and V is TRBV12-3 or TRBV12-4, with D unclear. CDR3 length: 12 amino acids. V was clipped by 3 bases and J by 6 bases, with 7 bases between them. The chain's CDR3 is CASSFGQDTQYF. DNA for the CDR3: TGTGCCAGCAGTTTCGGTCAGGATACGCAGTATTTT.

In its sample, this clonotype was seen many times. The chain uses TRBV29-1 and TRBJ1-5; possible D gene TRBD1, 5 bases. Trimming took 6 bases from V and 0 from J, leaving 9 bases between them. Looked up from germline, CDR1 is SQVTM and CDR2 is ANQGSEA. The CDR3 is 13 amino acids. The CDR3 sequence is CSVGPGSNQPQHF. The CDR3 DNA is TGCAGCGTGGGGCCGGGTAGCAATCAGCCCCAGCATTTT.

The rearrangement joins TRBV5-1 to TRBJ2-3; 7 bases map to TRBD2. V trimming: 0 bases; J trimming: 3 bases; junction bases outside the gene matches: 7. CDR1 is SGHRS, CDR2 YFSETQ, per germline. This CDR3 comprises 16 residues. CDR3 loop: CASSLAGGSTTDTQYF. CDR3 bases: TGCGCCAGCAGCTTGGCTGGCGGGAGTACGACAGATACGCAGTATTTT.

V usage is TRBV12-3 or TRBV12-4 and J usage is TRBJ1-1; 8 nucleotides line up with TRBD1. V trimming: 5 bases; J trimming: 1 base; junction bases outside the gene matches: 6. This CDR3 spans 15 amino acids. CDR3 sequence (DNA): TGTGCCAGCAGTCCCCGACAGGGGCCGAACACTGAAGCTTTCTTT. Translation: CASSPRQGPNTEAFF.

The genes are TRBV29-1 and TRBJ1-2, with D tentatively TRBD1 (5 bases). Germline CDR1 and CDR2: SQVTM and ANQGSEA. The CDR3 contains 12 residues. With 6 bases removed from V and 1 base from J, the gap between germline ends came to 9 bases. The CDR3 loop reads CSVGTDNYGYTF. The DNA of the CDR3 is TGCAGCGTCGGGACGGATAACTATGGCTACACCTTC.

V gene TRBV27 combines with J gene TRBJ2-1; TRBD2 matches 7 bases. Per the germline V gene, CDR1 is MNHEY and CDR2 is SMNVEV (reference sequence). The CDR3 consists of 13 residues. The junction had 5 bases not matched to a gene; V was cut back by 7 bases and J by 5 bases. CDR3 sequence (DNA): TGTGCCAGCAACGGGAGGACCAACAATGAGCAGTTCTTC. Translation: CASNGRTNNEQFF.

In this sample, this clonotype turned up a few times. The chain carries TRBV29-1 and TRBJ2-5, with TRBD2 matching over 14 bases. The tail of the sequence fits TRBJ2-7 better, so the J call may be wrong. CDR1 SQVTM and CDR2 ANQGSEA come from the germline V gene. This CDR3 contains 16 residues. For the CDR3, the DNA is TGCAGCGTGGTGACTAGCGGGAGGGCGATTGATTCCGAGCAGTACTTC. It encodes CSVVTSGRAIDSEQYF.

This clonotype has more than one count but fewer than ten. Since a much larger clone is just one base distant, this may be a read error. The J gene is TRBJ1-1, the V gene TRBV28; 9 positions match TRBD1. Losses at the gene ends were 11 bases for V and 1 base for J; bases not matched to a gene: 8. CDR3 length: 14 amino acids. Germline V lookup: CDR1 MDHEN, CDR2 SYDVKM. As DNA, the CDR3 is TGTGCCGGCGAACCACAGGGGGCGAACACTGAAGCTTTCTTT. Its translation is CAGEPQGANTEAFF.

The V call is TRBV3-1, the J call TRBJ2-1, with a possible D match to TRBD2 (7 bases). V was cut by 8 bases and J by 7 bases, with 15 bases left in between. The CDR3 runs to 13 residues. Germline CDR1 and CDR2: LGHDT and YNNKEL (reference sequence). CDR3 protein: CASGGAYINEQFF. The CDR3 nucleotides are TGTGCCAGCGGGGGGGCGTATATAAATGAGCAGTTCTTC.

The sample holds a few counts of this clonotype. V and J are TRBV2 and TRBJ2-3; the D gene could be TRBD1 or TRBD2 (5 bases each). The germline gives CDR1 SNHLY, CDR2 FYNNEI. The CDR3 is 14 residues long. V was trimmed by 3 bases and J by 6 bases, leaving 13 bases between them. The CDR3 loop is CASSDWGTGDTQYF. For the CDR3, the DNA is TGTGCCAGCAGTGATTGGGGGACCGGGGATACGCAGTATTTT. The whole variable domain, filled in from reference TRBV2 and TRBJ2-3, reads EPEVTQTPSHQVTQMGQEVILRCVPISNHLYFYWYRQILGQKVEFLVSFYNNEISEKSEIFDDQFSVERPDGSNFTLKIRSTKLEDSAMYFCASSDWGTGDTQYFGPGTRLTVL.

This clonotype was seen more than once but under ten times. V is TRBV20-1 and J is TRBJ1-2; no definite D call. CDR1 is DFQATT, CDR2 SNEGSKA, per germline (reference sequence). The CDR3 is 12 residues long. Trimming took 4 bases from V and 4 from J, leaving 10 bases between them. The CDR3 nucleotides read TGCAGTGCTATCCGGGCTGGCTATGGCTACACCTTC. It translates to CSAIRAGYGYTF.

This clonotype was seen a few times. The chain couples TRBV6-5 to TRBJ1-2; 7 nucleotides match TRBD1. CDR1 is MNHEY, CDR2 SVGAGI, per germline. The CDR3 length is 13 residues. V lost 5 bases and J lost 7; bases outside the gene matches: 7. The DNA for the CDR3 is TGTGCCAGCAGTACCGGGACAGTTCGTGGCTACACCTTC. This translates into CASSTGTVRGYTF.

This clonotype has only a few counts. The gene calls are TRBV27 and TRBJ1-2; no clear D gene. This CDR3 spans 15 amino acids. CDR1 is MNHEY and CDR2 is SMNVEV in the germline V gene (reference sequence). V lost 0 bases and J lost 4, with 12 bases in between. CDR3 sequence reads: CASSLSAGQPYGYTF. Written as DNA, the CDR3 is TGTGCCAGCAGTTTATCTGCCGGCCAGCCCTATGGCTACACCTTC.